The source of this T cell receptor (beta chain) is a study of PD-1 blockade in mismatch repair-deficient tumors. Sequenced by immunoSEQ multiplex PCR; TCRdb stores in-frame clones only, minus some. The sample lists 60,000 to 75,000 clones, roughly 88% occurring once. All patients were mismatch repair deficient, assessed by either PCR or immunohistochemistry. TCR sequencing covered three patients who responded to pembrolizumab. This CDR3 is 15 amino acids long. The trim removed 4 bases at V and 5 bases at J, leaving 6 bases unmatched. Germline CDR1 reads MDHEN; CDR2 reads SYDVKM. The specimen was peripheral blood, collected 52 weeks after starting pembrolizumab. The sequence came from an adult with mismatch repair-deficient cancer. The chain recombines TRBV28 with TRBJ2-5; TRBD1 matches 11 bases. Here the CDR3 reads CASSSGQGAMETQYF. The CDR3 nucleotides read TGTGCCAGCAGTTCAGGACAGGGGGCGATGGAGACCCAGTACTTC.